This section outlines one T cell receptor beta chain sequence together with its context. The data originate from a study of blood T cell repertoires in COVID-19. Study in general: Acute-phase and convalescent COVID-19 samples originated in the United States, Italy and Spain. PBMCs, B-cell-depleted T cells, or T cells were the source of the cDNA or gDNA that made up the material.

Per the original methods: Using reference gene primer amplification, nucleated cell counts were estimated. The protocol was immunoSEQ multiplex PCR, while the TCRdb copy is restricted to in-frame clones and leaves out a portion. The D gene and trimming were derived from the DNA, and the V and J assignments and clone size from that table. This table holds 120,000 to 150,000 clones, roughly 87% found once. Sequenced sample: peripheral blood. The receptor was derived from a human donor in a cohort sampled during active COVID-19.

The CDR3 bases are TGTGCCTGGAGTGTTTTGGGACAGGGAAGTCAGCCCCAGCATTTT. Translating gives CAWSVLGQGSQPQHF. The chain couples TRBV30 to TRBJ1-5, with 9 bases lining up with TRBD1. This CDR3 spans 15 amino acids. Germline V gives CDR1 GTSNPN, CDR2 SVGIG (reference sequence). With 0 bases clipped from V and 6 bases from J, the junction kept 6 bases outside the gene matches.